The next 32 T cell receptor beta chains were all read from a single sample in a study of blood T cell repertoires in COVID-19. Sequencing used immunoSEQ multiplex PCR; TCRdb keeps in-frame clones, though not all of them. The sample contains 110,000 or so clones, 70% to 90% of which appear only once. Sample: peripheral blood. These receptors came from a middle-aged man with acute or convalescent COVID-19.

The gene calls are TRBV2 and TRBJ1-5; D is ambiguous. Trimming took 1 base from V and 4 from J, leaving 11 bases between them. The V gene's germline CDR1 is SNHLY and CDR2 FYNNEI. There are 15 residues in the CDR3. CDR3 nucleotide sequence: TGTGCCAGCAGTGAAGAGGGAGGGTGGAATCAGCCCCAGCATTTT. Its protein product is CASSEEGGWNQPQHF. Variable domain in full (rest from reference TRBV2 and TRBJ1-5): EPEVTQTPSHQVTQMGQEVILRCVPISNHLYFYWYRQILGQKVEFLVSFYNNEISEKSEIFDDQFSVERPDGSNFTLKIRSTKLEDSAMYFCASSEEGGWNQPQHFGDGTRLSIL.

This clone was counted once. The V call is TRBV5-1, the J call TRBJ2-3, with D perhaps matching TRBD2 (6 bases). Germline assignment: CDR1 SGHRS and CDR2 YFSETQ. Trimming pared 0 bases from V and 0 bases from J, leaving 11 bases between. The CDR3 has 16 residues. The CDR3 region has the DNA TGCGCCAGCAGCTTGGTCGGCGGGGTAAGCACAGATACGCAGTATTTT. It codes for CASSLVGGVSTDTQYF.

The rearrangement links TRBV12-3 or TRBV12-4 to TRBJ1-1; no clear D gene. Trimming pared 3 bases from V and 3 bases from J, leaving 8 bases between. There are 13 residues in the CDR3. CDR3 DNA sequence: TGTGCCAGCAGTTTCCAGACTTACACTGAAGCTTTCTTT. Protein product: CASSFQTYTEAFF.

The V and J genes are TRBV13 and TRBJ2-5, with 10 bases identical to TRBD1. With 3 bases clipped from V and 5 bases from J, the junction kept 3 bases outside the gene matches. This CDR3 contains 14 residues. Looked up from germline, CDR1 is PRHDT and CDR2 is FYEKMQ (reference sequence). The CDR3 bases are TGTGCCAGCAGCTTTGGGGGACAGGGGGAGACCCAGTACTTC. This gives the protein CASSFGGQGETQYF.

This clone came up a few times. CDR3 loop: CASSAGPFGANVLTF. CDR3 nucleotide sequence: TGTGCCAGCAGCGCGGGACCGTTTGGGGCCAACGTCCTGACTTTC. The chain recombines TRBV7-3 with TRBJ2-6, with TRBD2 as a possible D gene (6 bases). From germline, CDR1 is SGHTA and CDR2 FQGTGA. This CDR3 comprises 15 residues. V lost 5 bases and J 3 bases, leaving 11 bases between the germline ends.

V gene TRBV7-9 combines with J gene TRBJ1-2; TRBD1 matches at 7 bases. V shed 5 bases and J 6 bases; nucleotides not matched to a gene: 6. The CDR3 loop spans 13 amino acids. Germline V CDR1 and CDR2: SEHNR, FQNEAQ (reference sequence). DNA for the CDR3: TGTGCCAGCAGCCTCAACAGGGGAAATGGCTACACCTTC. Amino acids: CASSLNRGNGYTF.

This sequence joins TRBV27 and TRBJ2-2, with D perhaps TRBD2 (5 bases). V lost 5 bases, J lost 2 bases, and 15 bases lay in between. Germline V gives CDR1 MNHEY, CDR2 SMNVEV (reference sequence). The CDR3 contains 16 residues. The CDR3 protein is CASSPRSGSNTGELFF. The DNA of the CDR3 is TGTGCCAGCAGTCCTCGGTCGGGGAGTAACACCGGGGAGCTGTTTTTT.

The chain has TRBV29-1 and TRBJ1-1; 8 bases agree with TRBD1. Germline V gives CDR1 SQVTM, CDR2 ANQGSEA. The V segment lost 6 bases and the J segment 5 bases; nucleotides outside the gene matches: 8. The length of the CDR3 is 13 residues. The CDR3 sequence: CSVRAGGRTEAFF. The CDR3 nucleotides read TGCAGCGTGAGGGCAGGGGGCCGTACTGAAGCTTTCTTT.

V usage is TRBV5-1 and J usage is TRBJ2-3; D is perhaps TRBD1 (5 bases). The germline V gene encodes CDR1 SGHRS and CDR2 YFSETQ. This CDR3 comprises 15 residues. Trimming removed 0 bases from V and 3 bases from J, with 11 bases in between. The CDR3 region is CASSLVAGITDTQYF. Here the CDR3 DNA reads TGCGCCAGCAGCTTGGTGGCAGGGATTACAGATACGCAGTATTTT.

This clone was seen more than once but under ten times. Other DNA sequences from this sample encode an identical CDR3 as well. This CDR3 reads CATSDSSYEQYF. CDR3 nucleotide sequence: TGTGCCACCAGTGACAGTTCCTACGAGCAGTACTTC. The chain combines TRBV24-1 with TRBJ2-7; no clear D. Trimming removed 4 bases from V and 1 base from J, with 4 bases in between. From germline, CDR1 is KGHDR and CDR2 SFDVKD. The CDR3 sequence is 12 residues long.

V usage is TRBV5-4 and J usage is TRBJ2-6; D might be TRBD2 (5 bases). The CDR3 length is 15 residues. V gave up 3 bases and J gave up 2 bases, with 9 bases separating them. Per the germline V gene, CDR1 is SGHNT and CDR2 is YYREEE (reference sequence). In DNA, the CDR3 is TGTGCCAGCAGCTCTACCGGGACTGGGGCCAACGTCCTGACTTTC. Translation gives CASSSTGTGANVLTF.

The chain employs TRBV3-1 (or the pseudogene TRBV3-2) and TRBJ1-2, with 11 bases identical to TRBD1. The J segment lost 4 bases and the V segment lost 4 bases, leaving 8 bases of the junction unmatched. The CDR3 consists of 16 residues. CDR1 and CDR2 from the germline V gene are LGHDT and YNNKEL (reference sequence). CDR3 sequence reads: CASSLGTGGGSYGYTF. CDR3 nucleotide sequence: TGTGCCAGCAGCCTAGGGACAGGGGGAGGAAGCTATGGCTACACCTTC.

V usage is TRBV6-6 and J usage is TRBJ2-7; TRBD2 aligns across 13 bases. The ends lost 5 bases at V and 2 bases at J; junction bases unmatched: 9. Germline V gene lookup returns CDR1 MNHNY and CDR2 SVGAGI (reference sequence). CDR3 length: 17 residues. The CDR3 spells CASSRLAGGPNPYEQYF. The CDR3 bases are TGTGCCAGCAGTCGACTAGCGGGGGGCCCCAACCCCTACGAGCAGTACTTC.

V gene TRBV24-1 combines with J gene TRBJ1-4, with D possibly matching TRBD1 (5 bases). The V end was cut by 6 bases, the J end by 3 bases, with 7 bases between. Germline V gene sequence: CDR1 KGHDR, CDR2 SFDVKD. The CDR3 runs to 13 residues. The CDR3: CATSRGSNEKLFF. For the CDR3, the DNA is TGTGCCACCAGTCGGGGGTCTAATGAAAAACTGTTTTTT.

This rearrangement joins TRBV30 to TRBJ1-6; no firm D call. V was trimmed by 0 bases and J by 6 bases, leaving 6 bases between them. This CDR3 region has 13 residues. CDR1 is GTSNPN, CDR2 SVGIG, per germline (reference sequence). CDR3 nucleotide sequence: TGTGCCTGGAGTGTCACAGCTAATTCACCCCTCCACTTT. Translation gives CAWSVTANSPLHF.

This chain joins TRBV9 and TRBJ2-3; D remains unclear. V was shortened by 3 bases and J by 2 bases, with 7 bases between the two germline ends. Germline V gives CDR1 SGDLS, CDR2 YYNGEE. This CDR3 contains 13 residues. CDR3 region: CASSERLTDTQYF. CDR3 bases: TGTGCCAGCAGCGAAAGACTCACAGATACGCAGTATTTT.

The chain has TRBV14 and TRBJ2-5; D possibly corresponds to TRBD2 (7 bases). Germline CDR1 is SGHDN and CDR2 is FVKESK. The V end was cut by 1 base, the J end by 5 bases, with 17 bases between. The CDR3 is made up of 16 amino acids. The CDR3 coding sequence is TGTGCCAGCAGCCAAGCCGAGGGGGGGCCTTGGGAGACCCAGTACTTC. It yields the protein CASSQAEGGPWETQYF. Together with reference TRBV14 and TRBJ2-5, the CDR3 gives the full variable domain: EAGVTQFPSHSVIEKGQTVTLRCDPISGHDNLYWYRRVMGKEIKFLLHFVKESKQDESGMPNNRFLAERTGGTYSTLKVQPAELEDSGVYFCASSQAEGGPWETQYFGPGTRLLVL.

The sample holds one count of this clone. This sequence joins TRBV7-2 and TRBJ2-3, with 12 bases lining up with TRBD2. Trimming cost V 5 bases and J 4 bases; bases outside gene matches: 10. The CDR3 sequence is 17 residues long. Per germline, CDR1 SGHTA and CDR2 FQGNSA. The CDR3 loop is CASSPSASGGAPDTQYF. The CDR3 DNA sequence: TGTGCCAGCAGCCCGTCCGCTAGCGGGGGGGCCCCAGATACGCAGTATTTT.

This chain links TRBV2 with TRBJ1-5, with D perhaps matching TRBD1 (6 bases). Trimming left V 2 bases short and J 5 bases short, with 13 bases between. CDR3 length: 15 amino acids. Germline CDR1 and CDR2: SNHLY and FYNNEI. The DNA of the CDR3 is TGTGCCAGCAGTGAATACAGGGCCGGCGATCAGCCCCAGCATTTT. Translation gives CASSEYRAGDQPQHF.

This clone was detected a few times. The rearrangement joins TRBV18 to TRBJ2-2; TRBD2 is a possible D gene (5 bases). CDR1 and CDR2 (germline): KGHSH, LQKENI. The V and J ends lost 0 bases and 0 bases respectively, with 11 bases between them. The CDR3 sequence is 17 residues long. CDR3: CASSPPQAGANTGELFF. For the CDR3, the DNA is TGTGCCAGCTCACCACCCCAGGCGGGCGCGAACACCGGGGAGCTGTTTTTT.

The CDR3, as DNA: TGCAGCGCGATCGAAGGCACAGGGAGATCACCCCTCCACTTT. This translates into CSAIEGTGRSPLHF. The V call is TRBV29-1, the J call TRBJ1-6; D perhaps matches TRBD1 (6 bases). Germline V gives CDR1 SQVTM, CDR2 ANQGSEA. This CDR3 contains 14 residues. V was clipped by 7 bases and J by 10 bases, with 20 bases between them.

The CDR3 DNA is TGTGCCAGTAGTGCCTACAGCTATGGCTACACCTTC. This translates into CASSAYSYGYTF. The chain employs TRBV19 and TRBJ1-2; D not resolved. Trimming left V 5 bases short and J 4 bases short, with 8 bases between. CDR1 and CDR2 from the germline V gene are LNHDA and SQIVND (reference sequence). The CDR3 has 12 residues.

The rearrangement links TRBV24-1 to TRBJ2-2; the match to TRBD1 covers 9 bases. Germline V gene data show CDR1 as KGHDR and CDR2 as SFDVKD. V lost 11 bases to trimming and J lost 1 base; unmatched junction nucleotides: 16. The CDR3 is 18 residues long. The CDR3 DNA is TGTGCCAGCAGGGAGGACAGGGGTGGCGGGGGGAACACCGGGGAGCTGTTTTTT. This gives the protein CASREDRGGGGNTGELFF.

V usage is TRBV19 and J usage is TRBJ2-1, with D possibly TRBD2 on 6 matching bases. Trimming pared 7 bases from V and 0 bases from J, leaving 22 bases between. The CDR3 has 18 residues. Looked up from germline, CDR1 is LNHDA and CDR2 is SQIVND (reference sequence). The chain's CDR3 is CASTLGDSELLSYNEQFF. The CDR3 DNA follows: TGTGCCAGTACCCTCGGGGACTCTGAGTTACTCTCCTACAATGAGCAGTTCTTC.

The V and J genes are TRBV6-6 and TRBJ2-7; D is perhaps TRBD2 (5 bases). V lost 0 bases and J lost 4, with 7 bases in between. CDR1 and CDR2 from the germline V gene are MNHNY and SVGAGI (reference sequence). This CDR3 is 13 amino acids long. This CDR3 is CASSYSRGYEQYF. The CDR3 region has the DNA TGTGCCAGCAGTTACTCGAGAGGGTACGAGCAGTACTTC.

The chain joins TRBV18 to TRBJ2-3, with D possibly matching TRBD1 (5 bases). The CDR3 extends over 15 amino acids. V dropped 2 bases and J dropped 0 bases, with 9 bases sitting between them. Germline assignment: CDR1 KGHSH and CDR2 LQKENI. CDR3 sequence (DNA): TGTGCCAGCTCACCAAAGACAGACAGCACAGATACGCAGTATTTT. It yields the protein CASSPKTDSTDTQYF.

Remarks on this clone: A junction end diverges from the germline sequence, so it may reflect a read error. The chain employs TRBV6-5 and TRBJ2-7, with 8 bases fitting TRBD2. Germline V gene sequence: CDR1 MNHEY, CDR2 SVGAGI. The CDR3 runs to 13 residues. CDR3 residues: CASSYSLGGAQSF. The CDR3 DNA sequence: TGTGCCAGCAGTTACTCACTCGGGGGGGCCCAAAGTTTC.

The V and J genes are TRBV4-3 and TRBJ2-3, with 14 bases lining up with TRBD2. Germline V lookup: CDR1 LGHNA, CDR2 YSLEER. The CDR3 sequence is 20 residues long. Germline trimming cut 0 bases from V and 2 bases from J; bases unmatched to any gene: 10. The CDR3 DNA reads TGCGCCAGCAGCCAAGAGCACGGGACTAGCGGGGGCCTCTTCACAGATACGCAGTATTTT. It specifies CASSQEHGTSGGLFTDTQYF.

V usage is TRBV15 and J usage is TRBJ2-5; D remains unclear. V was pared by 0 bases and J by 2 bases, with 10 bases between. Germline values: CDR1 LNHNV, CDR2 YYDKDF (reference sequence). The CDR3 runs to 15 residues. The CDR3 is CATSRDVGGQETQYF. CDR3 in DNA: TGTGCCACCAGCAGAGATGTTGGCGGACAAGAGACCCAGTACTTC.

This clone was seen once. J is TRBJ2-3 and V is TRBV5-1, with 7 positions matching TRBD1. Germline V gives CDR1 SGHRS, CDR2 YFSETQ. V was pared by 4 bases and J by 0 bases, with 5 bases of the junction left unmatched. The CDR3 runs 15 residues. CDR3 in amino acids: CASSGQDASTDTQYF. For the CDR3, the DNA is TGCGCCAGCAGCGGACAGGACGCGAGCACAGATACGCAGTATTTT.

The V call is TRBV18, the J call TRBJ1-1, with a tentative D call TRBD1 (5 bases). The CDR3 is 12 residues long. Deletions cut 3 bases from V and 8 bases from J, with 10 bases between. Per the germline V gene, CDR1 is KGHSH and CDR2 is LQKENI. The CDR3 here is CASSPRAGEAFF. The CDR3 coding sequence is TGTGCCAGCTCACCCAGGGCAGGAGAAGCTTTCTTT. Full variable domain (remainder filled in from reference TRBV18 and TRBJ1-1): NAGVMQNPRHLVRRRGQEARLRCSPMKGHSHVYWYRQLPEEGLKFMVYLQKENIIDESGMPKERFSAEFPKEGPSILRIQQVVRGDSAAYFCASSPRAGEAFFGQGTRLTVV.

The chain joins TRBV6-6 to TRBJ2-7; tentatively, D is TRBD2 (7 bases). The CDR3 is 15 residues long. Germline CDR1 reads MNHNY; CDR2 reads SVGAGI (reference sequence). The V end was cut by 0 bases, the J end by 3 bases, with 12 bases between. The CDR3 protein is CASSYSTGGGYEQYF. In DNA, the CDR3 is TGTGCCAGCAGTTACTCGACGGGGGGCGGCTACGAGCAGTACTTC.